These 23 T cell receptor beta chains came from one sample sequenced in a study of blood T cell repertoires in COVID-19. Produced via immunoSEQ multiplex PCR; TCRdb's table is partial and in-frame only. The sample shows roughly 170,000 clones, around 74% of them seen only once. Sequencing was performed on peripheral blood. The receptors stem from a woman aged 80 or over with acute or convalescent COVID-19.

This clone was found a few times. The chain employs TRBV27 and TRBJ1-6, with no clear D. Deletions cut 10 bases from V and 10 bases from J, with 20 bases between. The germline V gene encodes CDR1 MNHEY and CDR2 SMNVEV (reference sequence). CDR3 length: 14 residues. The CDR3 coding sequence is TGTGCCACCCGACGGGAGGAGGGATACTCACCCCTCCACTTT. Its protein product is CATRREEGYSPLHF.

V usage is TRBV13 and J usage is TRBJ2-7, with 11 positions matching TRBD2. This CDR3 is 17 amino acids long. Per the germline V gene, CDR1 is PRHDT and CDR2 is FYEKMQ (reference sequence). After removal of 3 bases from V and 2 bases from J, the junction contained 9 bases not matched to a gene. CDR3 bases: TGTGCCAGCAGCTTCCCCGGGACTAGCGGAGACCCCTACGAGCAGTACTTC. Encoded protein: CASSFPGTSGDPYEQYF.

V is TRBV6-6 and J is TRBJ1-3; D not resolved. Germline V gene data show CDR1 as MNHNY and CDR2 as SVGAGI (reference sequence). V was trimmed by 0 bases and J by 0 bases, leaving 6 bases between them. The CDR3 contains 15 residues. The CDR3 nucleotides are TGTGCCAGCAGTTACTCGAGGCTCTCTGGAAACACCATATATTTT. It yields the protein CASSYSRLSGNTIYF.

This chain links TRBV28 with TRBJ1-3; no clear D gene. V gave up 5 bases and J gave up 0 bases, with 11 bases separating them. Germline CDR1 MDHEN, CDR2 SYDVKM. This CDR3 has 15 residues. Here the CDR3 reads CASSLEPFSGNTIYF. The DNA for the CDR3 is TGTGCCAGCAGTCTGGAGCCGTTCTCTGGAAACACCATATATTTT.

This rearrangement joins TRBV19 to TRBJ2-1, with 9 bases aligning to TRBD2. The CDR3 is 19 amino acids. V dropped 3 bases and J dropped 0; count of bases not matched to a gene: 12. Germline assignment: CDR1 LNHDA and CDR2 SQIVND (reference sequence). The CDR3 DNA follows: TGTGCCAGTAGTATGGATGGGACTAGCCTGACTAGCTCCTACAATGAGCAGTTCTTC. Its translation: CASSMDGTSLTSSYNEQFF.

The V and J genes are TRBV24-1 and TRBJ2-1; 7 bases line up with TRBD1. The junction had 6 bases not matched to a gene; V was cut back by 9 bases and J by 5 bases. The CDR3 extends over 13 amino acids. Germline lookup yields CDR1 KGHDR and CDR2 SFDVKD. CDR3 protein: CATGSTGNNEQFF. The CDR3 DNA sequence: TGTGCCACCGGATCGACAGGGAACAATGAGCAGTTCTTC.

The chain joins TRBV24-1 to TRBJ1-3; D is possibly TRBD1 (6 bases). The CDR3 consists of 15 residues. The germline V gene has CDR1 KGHDR and CDR2 SFDVKD. Trimming removed 3 bases from V and 2 bases from J, with 10 bases in between. The CDR3 bases are TGTGCCACCAGTGATCCCCGGGACACTGGAAACACCATATATTTT. Residues: CATSDPRDTGNTIYF.

The chain combines TRBV18 with TRBJ2-3; D gene uncertain. Germline CDR1 and CDR2: KGHSH and LQKENI. V shed 6 bases and J shed 5 bases, with 15 bases lying between them. This CDR3 has 14 residues. This CDR3 reads CASSLLRFVDTQYF. The CDR3 coding sequence is TGTGCCAGCTCCCTTCTCCGGTTTGTAGATACGCAGTATTTT.

The gene calls are TRBV5-1 and TRBJ2-1, with 13 bases fitting TRBD2. Germline lookup yields CDR1 SGHRS and CDR2 YFSETQ. The length of the CDR3 is 15 residues. After removal of 3 bases from V and 10 bases from J, the junction contained 7 bases not matched to a gene. The CDR3 sequence is CASSSTSGRSKEQFF. For the CDR3, the DNA is TGCGCCAGCAGCTCGACTAGCGGGAGGTCGAAAGAGCAGTTCTTC.

The rearrangement joins TRBV4-3 to TRBJ1-2; the D is unclear. Germline V CDR1 and CDR2: LGHNA, YSLEER. The CDR3 has 15 residues. Trimming removed 3 bases from V and 4 bases from J, with 15 bases in between. The CDR3, as DNA: TGCGCCAGCAGCCAGGCTGACACGGCGGGCTATGGCTACACCTTC. This encodes CASSQADTAGYGYTF.

The V and J genes are TRBV27 and TRBJ1-2; TRBD1 matches 9 bases. The V gene end was trimmed by 7 bases and the J gene end by 7 bases; junction bases not matched to a gene: 10. The length of the CDR3 is 14 residues. Germline V gene sequence: CDR1 MNHEY, CDR2 SMNVEV (reference sequence). The CDR3 nucleotides are TGTGCCAGCAACACCCCGGGACAGGGAACTGGCTACACCTTC. Amino acids: CASNTPGQGTGYTF.

The chain uses TRBV6-5 and TRBJ1-4, with a tentative D call TRBD1 (5 bases). CDR3 length: 14 residues. The germline V gene encodes CDR1 MNHEY and CDR2 SVGAGI. V shed 6 bases and J shed 7 bases, with 15 bases lying between them. The CDR3 sequence is CASSGGTPGEKLFF. The CDR3 nucleotides are TGTGCCAGCAGCGGCGGGACCCCGGGTGAAAAACTGTTTTTT.

The gene calls are TRBV4-1 and TRBJ2-5, with TRBD1 matching 7 bases. After removal of 3 bases from V and 4 bases from J, the junction contained 8 bases not matched to a gene. The germline V gene has CDR1 MGHRA and CDR2 YSYEKL. This CDR3 is built from 15 residues. CDR3 sequence: CASSQQQGSVETQYF. CDR3 DNA: TGCGCCAGCAGCCAGCAACAGGGGTCTGTAGAGACCCAGTACTTC.

The chain employs TRBV3-1 (or the pseudogene TRBV3-2) and TRBJ2-7, with D perhaps TRBD2 (5 bases). Trimming pared 4 bases from V and 1 base from J, leaving 14 bases between. In germline, CDR1 is LGHDT, CDR2 YNNKEL (reference sequence). The CDR3 spans 15 residues. The CDR3 protein is CASSPVAGVSYEQYF. The CDR3 bases are TGTGCCAGCAGCCCGGTTGCGGGCGTTTCCTACGAGCAGTACTTC.

The V call is TRBV7-2, the J call TRBJ2-7, with 7 bases fitting TRBD1. Per the germline V gene, CDR1 is SGHTA and CDR2 is FQGNSA. The trim removed 4 bases at V and 3 bases at J, leaving 12 bases unmatched. The CDR3 is made up of 16 amino acids. CDR3 bases: TGTGCCAGCAGCTACCTCCCTGGGACAGTGTACTACGAGCAGTACTTC. Amino acids: CASSYLPGTVYYEQYF. Full variable domain (missing parts from reference TRBV7-2 and TRBJ2-7): GAGVSQSPSNKVTEKGKDVELRCDPISGHTALYWYRQSLGQGLEFLIYFQGNSAPDKSGLPSDRFSAERTGGSVSTLTIQRTQQEDSAVYLCASSYLPGTVYYEQYFGPGTRLTVT.

The gene calls are TRBV12-3 or TRBV12-4 and TRBJ2-7, with 7 bases lining up with TRBD1. The CDR3 spans 13 residues. V shed 5 bases, J shed 12 bases, and the junction held 13 bases outside the gene matches. The CDR3 loop is CASSATGEGQPYF. The CDR3 nucleotides read TGTGCCAGCAGTGCCACAGGGGAAGGACAGCCGTACTTC.

The chain uses TRBV30 and TRBJ2-1, with TRBD2 as a possible D gene (6 bases). This CDR3 spans 17 amino acids. Trimming took 4 bases from V and 4 from J, leaving 23 bases between them. Per germline, CDR1 GTSNPN and CDR2 SVGIG (reference sequence). DNA for the CDR3: TGTGCCTGGATTACCCCAAGGAGGGCGGAGCGGTACAATGAGCAGTTCTTC. It yields the protein CAWITPRRAERYNEQFF.

The chain joins TRBV4-2 to TRBJ1-3; tentative D call: TRBD1 (6 bases). The CDR3 spans 16 residues. Germline values: CDR1 LGHNA, CDR2 YNFKEQ. Trimming stripped 4 bases from V and 4 bases from J, with 17 bases between. The CDR3 protein is CASSRGLGGAGNTIYF. CDR3 sequence (DNA): TGTGCCAGCAGCCGGGGGCTCGGAGGCGCGGGAAACACCATATATTTT.

The rearrangement links TRBV10-3 to TRBJ2-2; 9 bases are shared with TRBD2. CDR1 and CDR2 from the germline V gene are ENHRY and SYGVKD. This CDR3 spans 19 amino acids. V was pared by 0 bases and J by 3 bases, with 11 bases of the junction left unmatched. The CDR3 DNA is TGTGCCATCAGTGAGTCCCCCCCTAGCGGGACGGTCTACACCGGGGAGCTGTTTTTT. Its translation is CAISESPPSGTVYTGELFF.

This chain joins TRBV2 and TRBJ2-1, with D perhaps matching TRBD2 (5 bases). Germline CDR1 reads SNHLY; CDR2 reads FYNNEI. V shed 3 bases and J shed 0 bases, with 9 bases lying between them. This CDR3 region has 15 residues. The CDR3 DNA reads TGTGCCAGCAGTGATAGCGCGAGCTCCTACAATGAGCAGTTCTTC. Protein: CASSDSASSYNEQFF. Complete variable domain (other parts from reference TRBV2 and TRBJ2-1): EPEVTQTPSHQVTQMGQEVILRCVPISNHLYFYWYRQILGQKVEFLVSFYNNEISEKSEIFDDQFSVERPDGSNFTLKIRSTKLEDSAMYFCASSDSASSYNEQFFGPGTRLTVL.

The rearrangement links TRBV7-9 to TRBJ2-7; the D gene is possibly TRBD1 (5 bases). Germline CDR1 and CDR2: SEHNR and FQNEAQ (reference sequence). V was pared by 8 bases and J by 6 bases, with 20 bases between. The CDR3 spans 14 residues. DNA for the CDR3: TGTGCCAGCGGAGCTTACTTCCAAGGGGCCGAGCAGTACTTC. Protein: CASGAYFQGAEQYF.

This clone was recorded once. V and J are TRBV3-1 (or the pseudogene TRBV3-2) and TRBJ1-2; 9 bases map to TRBD1. Trimming cost V 2 bases and J 8 bases; bases outside gene matches: 3. The CDR3 consists of 13 residues. Germline V gene lookup returns CDR1 LGHDT and CDR2 YNNKEL (reference sequence). CDR3 region: CASSQLGQGGYTF. The CDR3 bases are TGTGCCAGCAGCCAACTTGGACAGGGGGGCTACACCTTC.

To note about this clone: This sample also contains other DNA sequences that code for the same CDR3. CDR3 nucleotides: TGTGCCAGTAGTATTGGAGGGGGCGGAAGCAATCAGCCCCAGCATTTT. Residues: CASSIGGGGSNQPQHF. The chain couples TRBV19 to TRBJ1-5, with 7 positions matching TRBD1. Trimming took 3 bases from V and 1 from J; bases not matched to a gene: 6. CDR1 and CDR2 (germline): LNHDA, SQIVND (reference sequence). This CDR3 has 16 residues.